The clone carrying this T cell receptor (beta chain) occurred a few times. What it recognizes is unknown. The source of the sample is a study of T cell responses to AZD1222 COVID-19 vaccine. Study overall: Analyses pooled second doses at about 4 or about 12 weeks. General study points: Spike as a whole was targeted by vaccine-associated CD4 TCRs, dominant at 160-218 and 743-854. Donors in the cohort were predominantly white British and more often female, and clonal diversity was possibly underestimated.

Germline CDR1 MGHDK, CDR2 SYGVNS. This CDR3 has 13 residues. V was clipped by 8 bases and J by 7 bases; unmatched bases: 3. Sequencing used immunoSEQ multiplex PCR; TCRdb keeps in-frame clones, though not all of them. The sample holds 95,000 to 150,000 clones, 80% to 90% seen once. The sequence was collected from an adult in good health. The material was peripheral blood, obtained on day 0 of AZD1222 vaccination. The chain employs TRBV25-1 and TRBJ1-6; 9 positions agree with TRBD1. CDR3 in DNA: TGTGCCAGCGGACAGGGGAACAATTCACCCCTCCACTTT. Its protein is CASGQGNNSPLHF.